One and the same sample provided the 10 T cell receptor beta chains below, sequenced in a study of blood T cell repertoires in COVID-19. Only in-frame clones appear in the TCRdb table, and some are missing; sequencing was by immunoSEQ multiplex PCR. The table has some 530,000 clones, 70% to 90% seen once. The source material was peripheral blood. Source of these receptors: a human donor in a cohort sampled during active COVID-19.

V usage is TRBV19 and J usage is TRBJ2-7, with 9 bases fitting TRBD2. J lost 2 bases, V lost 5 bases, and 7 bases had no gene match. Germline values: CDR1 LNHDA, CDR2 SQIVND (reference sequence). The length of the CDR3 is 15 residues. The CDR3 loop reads CASSPYLAGTYEQYF. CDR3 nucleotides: TGTGCCAGTAGTCCGTACCTAGCGGGGACCTACGAGCAGTACTTC.

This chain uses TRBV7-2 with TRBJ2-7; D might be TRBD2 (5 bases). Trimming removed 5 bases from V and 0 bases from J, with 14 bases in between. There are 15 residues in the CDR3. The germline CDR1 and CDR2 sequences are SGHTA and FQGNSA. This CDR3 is CASSQDGVSSYEQYF. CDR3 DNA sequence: TGTGCCAGCAGCCAGGACGGGGTCAGCTCCTACGAGCAGTACTTC. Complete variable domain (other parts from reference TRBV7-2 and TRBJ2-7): GAGVSQSPSNKVTEKGKDVELRCDPISGHTALYWYRQSLGQGLEFLIYFQGNSAPDKSGLPSDRFSAERTGGSVSTLTIQRTQQEDSAVYLCASSQDGVSSYEQYFGPGTRLTVT.

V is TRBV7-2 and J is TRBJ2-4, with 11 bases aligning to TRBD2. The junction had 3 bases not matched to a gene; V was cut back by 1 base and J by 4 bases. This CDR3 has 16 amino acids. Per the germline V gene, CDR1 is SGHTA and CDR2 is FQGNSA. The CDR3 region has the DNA TGTGCCAGCAGCTTAGGACTAGCGGGGCCTAAAAACATTCAGTACTTC. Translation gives CASSLGLAGPKNIQYF.

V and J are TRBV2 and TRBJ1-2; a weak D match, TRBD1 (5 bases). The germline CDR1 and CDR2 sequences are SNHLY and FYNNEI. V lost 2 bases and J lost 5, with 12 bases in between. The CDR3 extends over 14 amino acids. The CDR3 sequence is CASSEFQGWYGYTF. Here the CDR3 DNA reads TGTGCCAGCAGTGAATTTCAGGGTTGGTATGGCTACACCTTC. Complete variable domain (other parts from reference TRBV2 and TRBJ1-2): EPEVTQTPSHQVTQMGQEVILRCVPISNHLYFYWYRQILGQKVEFLVSFYNNEISEKSEIFDDQFSVERPDGSNFTLKIRSTKLEDSAMYFCASSEFQGWYGYTFGSGTRLTVV.

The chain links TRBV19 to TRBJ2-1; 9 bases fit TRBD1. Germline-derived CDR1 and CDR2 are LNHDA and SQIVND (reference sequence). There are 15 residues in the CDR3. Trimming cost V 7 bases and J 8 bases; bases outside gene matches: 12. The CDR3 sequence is CASTLYRGREHEQFF. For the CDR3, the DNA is TGTGCCAGTACTCTATACAGGGGGCGCGAGCATGAGCAGTTCTTC.

CDR3 in DNA: TGTGCCAGCAGCTTAGTTTCGACAGGGAGCGTTTACGGCTACACCTTC. Its translation is CASSLVSTGSVYGYTF. The chain carries TRBV7-9 and TRBJ1-2; 7 bases match TRBD1. The ends lost 1 base at V and 8 bases at J; junction bases unmatched: 13. CDR1 is SEHNR, CDR2 FQNEAQ, per germline (reference sequence). The CDR3 extends over 16 amino acids.

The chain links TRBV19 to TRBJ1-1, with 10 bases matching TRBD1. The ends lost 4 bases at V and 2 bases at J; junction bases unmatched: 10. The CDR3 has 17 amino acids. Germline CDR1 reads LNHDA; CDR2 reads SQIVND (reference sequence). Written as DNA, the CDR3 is TGTGCCAGTAGTACAACCGGGACAGGGGACCAAAACACTGAAGCTTTCTTT. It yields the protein CASSTTGTGDQNTEAFF.

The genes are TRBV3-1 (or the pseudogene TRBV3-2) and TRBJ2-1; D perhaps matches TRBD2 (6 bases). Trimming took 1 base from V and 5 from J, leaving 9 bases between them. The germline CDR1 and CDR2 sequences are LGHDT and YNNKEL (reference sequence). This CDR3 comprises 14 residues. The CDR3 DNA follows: TGTGCCAGCAGCCAAGGCCCTAGCGACAATGAGCAGTTCTTC. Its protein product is CASSQGPSDNEQFF.

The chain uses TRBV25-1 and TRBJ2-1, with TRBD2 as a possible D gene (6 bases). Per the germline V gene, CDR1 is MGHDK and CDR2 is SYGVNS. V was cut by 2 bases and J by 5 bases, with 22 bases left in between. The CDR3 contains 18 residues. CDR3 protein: CASSEHYLGSGPNNEQFF. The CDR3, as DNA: TGTGCCAGCAGTGAACATTATCTTGGGAGCGGGCCTAACAATGAGCAGTTCTTC.

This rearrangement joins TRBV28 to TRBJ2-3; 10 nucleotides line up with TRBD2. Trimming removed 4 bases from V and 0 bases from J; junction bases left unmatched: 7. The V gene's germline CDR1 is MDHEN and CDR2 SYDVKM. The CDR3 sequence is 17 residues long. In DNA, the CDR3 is TGTGCCAGCAGTTCCCCGACTAGCGGGCTTAGCACAGATACGCAGTATTTT. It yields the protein CASSSPTSGLSTDTQYF.